Following are 32 T cell receptor beta chains from one sample sequenced in a study of T cells in Graves' hyperthyroidism and ophthalmopathy. The CDR3 regions of TCR beta were amplified from RNA transcripts. HTBI primers were the set used in a first-round RT-PCR of the TCR CDR3. Each CDR3 protein is one row after TCRdb ran MiXCR on the multiplex PCR reads. This repertoire shows about 420,000 distinct CDR3 sequences, about 13% found once; its top ten account for 5.3%. The sequencing input was blood. The source of these receptors is a woman in her late teens or twenties with Graves' hyperthyroidism.

This clonotype was picked up a small number of times. The chain uses TRBV6-1 and TRBJ1-2; D unclear. Looked up from germline, CDR1 is MNHNS and CDR2 is SASEGT. The V gene lost 1 base and the J gene lost 14 bases, with 14 bases spanning the gap. CDR3 length equals 12 residues. DNA for the CDR3: TGTGCCAGCAGTGAAGGCGGTTCGGAAAAGACCTTC. It codes for CASSEGGSEKTF.

This clonotype was observed at least ten times. The CDR3 DNA sequence: TGTGCCAGCAATCCGGGACAGGGGAATGAAAAACTGTTTTTT. Its translation: CASNPGQGNEKLFF. This chain joins TRBV2 and TRBJ1-4, with 10 bases that match TRBD1. In germline, CDR1 is SNHLY, CDR2 FYNNEI. The CDR3 extends over 14 amino acids. V lost 7 bases to trimming and J lost 5 bases; unmatched junction nucleotides: 4.

This clonotype was observed many times. The J gene is TRBJ2-6, the V gene TRBV11-2, with D possibly called TRBD1 or TRBD2 (6 bases each). This CDR3 has 17 amino acids. The V end was cut by 4 bases, the J end by 4 bases, with 17 bases between. Germline V CDR1 and CDR2: SGHAT, FQNNGV. The CDR3 sequence: CASSYLRGRVGANVLTF. The CDR3 DNA sequence: TGTGCCAGCAGCTACCTCCGGGGGCGCGTGGGGGCCAACGTCCTGACTTTC.

As for this clonotype: Since a much larger clone is just one base distant, this may be a read error. This CDR3 reads CATSHRGPNQPQHF. In DNA form, the CDR3 reads TGTGCCACCTCTCACAGGGGGCCCAATCAGCCCCAGCATTTT. The rearrangement uses TRBV15 and TRBJ1-5; TRBD1 agrees at 9 bases. The ends lost 8 bases at V and 3 bases at J; junction bases unmatched: 5. This CDR3 comprises 14 residues. Germline V gene sequence: CDR1 LNHNV, CDR2 YYDKDF (reference sequence).

This clonotype was seen many times. The V call is TRBV4-3, the J call TRBJ1-2; 7 nucleotides line up with TRBD1. This CDR3 contains 15 residues. Germline trimming cut 4 bases from V and 0 bases from J; bases unmatched to any gene: 5. CDR1 and CDR2 from the germline V gene are LGHNA and YSLEER. This chain's CDR3 is CASSPGTAANYGYTF. The CDR3 region has the DNA TGCGCCAGCAGCCCCGGGACAGCTGCTAACTATGGCTACACCTTC.

V is TRBV5-6 and J is TRBJ2-1; 8 nucleotides align to TRBD1. Germline loops: CDR1 SGHDT, CDR2 YYEEEE. This CDR3 is built from 16 residues. Losses at the gene ends were 4 bases for V and 6 bases for J; bases not matched to a gene: 12. The CDR3 DNA follows: TGTGCCAGCAGCGCGTGGACAGGGAAAAAAGTCAATGAGCAGTTCTTC. It codes for CASSAWTGKKVNEQFF.

This clonotype showed up many times. The rearrangement joins TRBV5-1 to TRBJ2-6; D possibly matches TRBD1 or TRBD2 (5 bases each). V lost 0 bases to trimming and J lost 4 bases, with 8 bases between them. The CDR3 is made up of 15 amino acids. The germline gives CDR1 SGHRS, CDR2 YFSETQ. The CDR3 bases are TGCGCCAGCAGCTTGGGAGGGGACGGGGCCAACGTCCTGACTTTC. Its translation: CASSLGGDGANVLTF. Drawing the rest from reference TRBV5-1 and TRBJ2-6, the complete variable domain is KAGVTQTPRYLIKTRGQQVTLSCSPISGHRSVSWYQQTPGQGLQFLFEYFSETQRNKGNFPGRFSGRQFSNSRSEMNVSTLELGDSALYLCASSLGGDGANVLTFGAGSRLTVL.

This clonotype was recorded a few times. The CDR3: CATSGPRGRATNEKLFF. For the CDR3, the DNA is TGTGCCACCAGCGGCCCCAGGGGGCGAGCAACTAATGAAAAACTGTTTTTT. The rearrangement links TRBV15 to TRBJ1-4, with 8 bases fitting TRBD1. CDR1 is LNHNV and CDR2 is YYDKDF in the germline V gene (reference sequence). V lost 5 bases and J lost 0; bases outside the gene matches: 8. The CDR3 spans 17 residues.

This clonotype was recorded a few times. The genes are TRBV6-5 and TRBJ2-1; D unresolved. With 0 bases removed from V and 1 base from J, the gap between germline ends came to 7 bases. Germline V gene sequence: CDR1 MNHEY, CDR2 SVGAGI. This CDR3 contains 15 residues. The CDR3 reads CASSYSRKSYNEQFF. The CDR3 coding sequence is TGTGCCAGCAGTTACTCCCGGAAATCCTACAATGAGCAGTTCTTC.

This chain uses TRBV6-9 with TRBJ1-5; 7 bases fit TRBD1. Germline V gene sequence: CDR1 MNHGY, CDR2 SVAAGI. With V trimmed by 3 bases and J by 8 bases, 7 bases remained unmatched. This CDR3 contains 14 residues. The DNA for the CDR3 is TGTGCCAGCAGTTACAGACAGGGTGGCAAGCCCCAGCATTTT. Translated: CASSYRQGGKPQHF.

This clonotype was seen at least ten times. The V gene is TRBV28, the J gene TRBJ2-7; possibly TRBD1 for D (5 bases). The germline V and J ends were trimmed by 1 base and 3 bases, with 13 bases remaining between them. Looked up from germline, CDR1 is MDHEN and CDR2 is SYDVKM. The CDR3 runs to 15 residues. The CDR3 protein is CASSLLRAGNYEQYF. The CDR3 DNA reads as TGTGCCAGCAGTTTATTAAGGGCAGGGAACTACGAGCAGTACTTC. Complete variable domain (other parts from reference TRBV28 and TRBJ2-7): DVKVTQSSRYLVKRTGEKVFLECVQDMDHENMFWYRQDPGLGLRLIYFSYDVKMKEKGDIPEGYSVSREKKERFSLILESASTNQTSMYLCASSLLRAGNYEQYFGPGTRLTVT.

In this sample, this clonotype turned up a few times. A much larger clone differs from this one at a single base, so this may be a read error. This chain joins TRBV30 and TRBJ1-2, with no clear D. There are 14 residues in the CDR3. The germline V and J ends were trimmed by 2 bases and 0 bases, with 10 bases remaining between them. Germline V gene sequence: CDR1 GTSNPN, CDR2 SVGIG (reference sequence). For the CDR3, the DNA is TGTGCCTGGAGTCTAGGCCCCTCTAACTATGGCTACACCTTC. This encodes CAWSLGPSNYGYTF. The full variable domain, completed using reference TRBV30 and TRBJ1-2, is SQTIHQWPATLVQPVGSPLSLECTVEGTSNPNLYWYRQAAGRGLQLLFYSVGIGQISSEVPQNLSASRPQDRQFILSSKKLLLSDSGFYLCAWSLGPSNYGYTFGSGTRLTVV.

This clonotype was detected ten times or more. The chain carries TRBV2 and TRBJ1-1, with D possibly being TRBD1 (5 bases). CDR1 is SNHLY, CDR2 FYNNEI, per germline. Trimming took 4 bases from V and 4 from J, leaving 13 bases between them. This CDR3 has 14 residues. The CDR3 nucleotides are TGTGCCAGCAGTGTTCAGGGTGAGAGCACTGAAGCTTTCTTT. Translated, it gives CASSVQGESTEAFF.

This clonotype was counted many times. The chain joins TRBV7-2 to TRBJ2-7; 7 nucleotides agree with TRBD2. The CDR3 runs to 15 residues. Germline trimming cut 5 bases from V and 0 bases from J; bases unmatched to any gene: 7. Germline loops: CDR1 SGHTA, CDR2 FQGNSA. This chain's CDR3 is CASSHTSAYSYEQYF. CDR3 in DNA: TGTGCCAGCAGCCACACTAGCGCTTACTCCTACGAGCAGTACTTC.

This clonotype has a handful of counts. The rearrangement links TRBV3-2 to TRBJ1-5; no check of the table's D call, TRBD1, against the DNA was made. TRBV3-2 is shown as a pseudogene. The CDR3 sequence is 17 residues long. The chain's CDR3 is CASSQRNRDRDHQPRHF. The DNA for the CDR3 is TGTGCCAGCAGCCAACGAAACCGGGACAGGGATCATCAGCCCCGGCATTTT.

This clonotype was found many times. This rearrangement joins TRBV7-9 to TRBJ2-1, with D tentatively TRBD2 (6 bases). Germline CDR1 SEHNR, CDR2 FQNEAQ (reference sequence). The CDR3 totals 15 residues. Trimming cost V 1 base and J 3 bases, with 10 bases left between them. CDR3 protein: CASSLGTMGYNEQFF. CDR3 DNA sequence: TGTGCCAGCAGCTTAGGGACTATGGGCTACAATGAGCAGTTCTTC.

This clonotype was observed at least ten times. The chain recombines TRBV3-1 with TRBJ2-1, with D possibly matching TRBD2 (7 bases). This CDR3 has 19 amino acids. V was pared by 0 bases and J by 4 bases, with 22 bases between. Germline V lookup: CDR1 LGHDT, CDR2 YNNKEL (reference sequence). The CDR3: CASSQDSLGGPTRYNEQFF. Written as DNA, the CDR3 is TGTGCCAGCAGCCAAGATAGTTTGGGGGGGCCTACTCGTTACAATGAGCAGTTCTTC.

This clonotype has at least ten counts. The chain uses TRBV27 and TRBJ1-5; D is uncertain. V dropped 3 bases and J dropped 0 bases, with 9 bases sitting between them. The CDR3 has 15 residues. Germline V CDR1 and CDR2: MNHEY, SMNVEV (reference sequence). CDR3 region: CASSFGWNSNQPQHF. CDR3 DNA: TGTGCCAGCAGTTTCGGTTGGAATAGCAATCAGCCCCAGCATTTT.

This clonotype was observed at least ten times. This chain links TRBV4-3 with TRBJ1-1; D is unresolved. In germline, CDR1 is LGHNA, CDR2 YSLEER. Between the trimmed V and J ends, which lost 1 base and 4 bases, there was a span of 13 bases. The CDR3 is 15 amino acids. The CDR3 sequence is CASSQGRESATEAFF. The CDR3 region has the DNA TGCGCCAGCAGCCAAGGGAGGGAAAGCGCCACTGAAGCTTTCTTT.

This clonotype was observed a few times. Here the CDR3 reads CASSYSGLAGGSSYNEQFF. The CDR3 bases are TGTGCCAGCAGTTACTCGGGACTAGCGGGTGGGAGCTCCTACAATGAGCAGTTCTTC. The chain joins TRBV6-2 or TRBV6-3 to TRBJ2-1, with 12 bases aligning to TRBD2. Germline V gene lookup returns CDR1 MNHEY and CDR2 SVGEGT. The CDR3 totals 19 residues. V gave up 0 bases and J gave up 0 bases; unmatched junction bases: 6.

V usage is TRBV19 and J usage is TRBJ1-1, with D maybe TRBD1 (5 bases). The CDR3 has 16 amino acids. The ends were cut back, 6 bases at V and 3 bases at J, with 20 bases in the middle. Germline V gene sequence: CDR1 LNHDA, CDR2 SQIVND (reference sequence). The CDR3 here is CASRGQGAGWDTEAFF. As DNA, the CDR3 is TGTGCCAGTAGAGGGCAAGGGGCAGGGTGGGACACTGAAGCTTTCTTT.

In its sample, this clonotype was seen a few times. Without the conserved terminal phenylalanine or tryptophan, this CDR3 likely stems from a read error. The chain links TRBV3-1 to TRBJ2-2, with D hard to call. The CDR3 loop spans 14 amino acids. The ends were cut back, 0 bases at V and 4 bases at J, with 6 bases in the middle. Germline CDR1 reads LGHDT; CDR2 reads YNNKEL (reference sequence). CDR3 bases: TGTGCCAGCAGCCAAGATGACCTCACCGGGGAGCTGTTTTCT. Translation: CASSQDDLTGELFS.

This clonotype showed up many times. CDR3 DNA: TGTGCCAGCAGTAAAATGGAGACCCAGTACTTC. Amino acid sequence: CASSKMETQYF. The rearrangement uses TRBV28 and TRBJ2-5, with no clear D. The V gene's germline CDR1 is MDHEN and CDR2 SYDVKM. V was clipped by 5 bases and J by 5 bases, with 6 bases between them. CDR3 size: 11 residues.

The gene calls are TRBV27 and TRBJ2-7; D is undetermined. Germline V gene lookup returns CDR1 MNHEY and CDR2 SMNVEV (reference sequence). The V end was cut by 3 bases, the J end by 4 bases, with 13 bases between. CDR3 length equals 14 residues. CDR3 in amino acids: CASSFRDRLYEQYF. CDR3 in DNA: TGTGCCAGCAGTTTTAGAGACCGACTGTACGAGCAGTACTTC.

The gene calls are TRBV20-1 and TRBJ2-7, with 10 positions matching TRBD2. CDR3 length equals 13 residues. CDR1 and CDR2 from the germline V gene are DFQATT and SNEGSKA (reference sequence). V trimming: 2 bases; J trimming: 5 bases; junction bases outside the gene matches: 3. The CDR3 protein is CSARLAGGHEQYF. In DNA, the CDR3 is TGCAGTGCTAGATTAGCGGGAGGCCACGAGCAGTACTTC.

The V call is TRBV7-9, the J call TRBJ2-7; 13 nucleotides align to TRBD2. V was clipped by 4 bases and J by 7 bases; unmatched bases: 7. The CDR3 loop spans 15 amino acids. Per germline, CDR1 SEHNR and CDR2 FQNEAQ (reference sequence). CDR3 region: CASSSGLAGVKEQYF. The CDR3 DNA reads as TGTGCCAGCAGCTCAGGACTAGCGGGAGTGAAGGAGCAGTACTTC.

The genes are TRBV4-2 and TRBJ1-4; D call uncertain. The V and J ends lost 4 bases and 7 bases respectively, with 10 bases between them. From germline, CDR1 is LGHNA and CDR2 YNFKEQ. The CDR3 runs 13 residues. The CDR3 region has the DNA TGTGCCAGCAGCCCCGGGGTCTCTGAAAAACTGTTTTTT. This gives the protein CASSPGVSEKLFF.

This clonotype has at least ten counts. This rearrangement joins TRBV6-1 to TRBJ1-4; D might be TRBD1 (5 bases). In germline, CDR1 is MNHNS, CDR2 SASEGT. The CDR3 contains 13 residues. V gave up 10 bases and J gave up 5 bases, with 14 bases separating them. This CDR3 reads CATGPPANEKLFF. The CDR3, as DNA: TGTGCCACGGGGCCCCCCGCGAATGAAAAACTGTTTTTT.

This clonotype has ten or more counts. The chain combines TRBV20-1 with TRBJ2-5; possible D gene TRBD2, 5 bases. The V and J ends lost 2 bases and 7 bases respectively, with 14 bases between them. Germline loops: CDR1 DFQATT, CDR2 SNEGSKA (reference sequence). The CDR3 spans 13 residues. The CDR3 loop reads CSARSDLGRTQYF. The CDR3 nucleotides read TGCAGTGCTAGATCGGACTTGGGAAGGACCCAGTACTTC.

This clonotype has ten or more counts. This chain links TRBV12-3 or TRBV12-4 with TRBJ1-5, with no clear D. The V gene lost 5 bases and the J gene lost 0 bases, with 11 bases spanning the gap. The CDR3 loop spans 15 amino acids. The CDR3 sequence is CASSRVLNSNQPQHF. As DNA, the CDR3 is TGTGCCAGCAGTAGGGTCCTGAATAGCAATCAGCCCCAGCATTTT.

This clonotype was detected ten times or more. Here the CDR3 reads CASSPAGRGTGELFF. As DNA, the CDR3 is TGTGCCAGCTCACCAGCAGGGAGAGGCACCGGGGAGCTGTTTTTT. The genes are TRBV18 and TRBJ2-2; D tentatively reads TRBD1 or TRBD2 (5 bases each). Trimming removed 2 bases from V and 4 bases from J, with 11 bases in between. Germline lookup yields CDR1 KGHSH and CDR2 LQKENI. There are 15 residues in the CDR3. Filled out from reference TRBV18 and TRBJ2-2, the complete variable domain reads NAGVMQNPRHLVRRRGQEARLRCSPMKGHSHVYWYRQLPEEGLKFMVYLQKENIIDESGMPKERFSAEFPKEGPSILRIQQVVRGDSAAYFCASSPAGRGTGELFFGEGSRLTVL.

This clonotype has at least ten counts. As DNA, the CDR3 is TGTGCCAGCAGTCCCGGACAGGGGGCCTCTGAAGAGCAGTTCTTC. This sequence encodes CASSPGQGASEEQFF. This chain joins TRBV6-1 and TRBJ2-1; 11 bases agree with TRBD1. Unmatched junction bases numbered 10, after V lost 5 bases and J lost 10 bases. The germline V gene encodes CDR1 MNHNS and CDR2 SASEGT. The CDR3 sequence is 15 residues long.